These 28 T cell receptor beta chains share one sample of origin, sequenced in a study of blood T cells in healthy people across ages. A second PCR of about 7 to 12 cycles used a sample-barcoded 5' primer and a J-beta primer mix. TCRdb recomputed calls from the 5' RACE reads with MiXCR, one row per CDR3 protein. Found here are roughly 1.9 million distinct CDR3 sequences, around 40% of them singletons; the top ten hold more than 20%. Sequencing used blood. The receptors here all came from a human donor in good health.

This clonotype was detected only a few times. V is TRBV7-2 and J is TRBJ2-5; D is unresolved. The CDR3 has 14 amino acids. Germline CDR1 is SGHTA and CDR2 is FQGNSA. Between the trimmed V and J ends, which lost 4 bases and 0 bases, there was a span of 9 bases. The chain's CDR3 is CASSSSSYQETQYF. In nucleotides, the CDR3 is TGTGCCAGCAGCTCCTCCAGCTACCAAGAGACCCAGTACTTC.

This clonotype showed up just a few times. V is TRBV20-1 and J is TRBJ2-7; 7 nucleotides match TRBD1. The CDR3 contains 15 residues. CDR1 and CDR2 (germline): DFQATT, SNEGSKA (reference sequence). The J segment lost 1 base and the V segment lost 5 bases, leaving 11 bases of the junction unmatched. The CDR3 nucleotides are TGCAGTGCTCCCGACCCCGGGACAGCGTCCTACGAGCAGTACTTC. It codes for CSAPDPGTASYEQYF.

V usage is TRBV6-6 and J usage is TRBJ2-7; 7 nucleotides line up with TRBD2. CDR1 is MNHNY and CDR2 is SVGAGI in the germline V gene (reference sequence). This CDR3 spans 13 amino acids. The ends lost 10 bases at V and 3 bases at J; junction bases unmatched: 9. Here the CDR3 reads CATGRTLVYEQYF. Written as DNA, the CDR3 is TGTGCCACCGGGAGGACCTTGGTCTACGAGCAGTACTTC.

This clonotype turned up a few times. The rearrangement links TRBV11-1 to TRBJ2-5; 9 bases align to TRBD1. Germline assignment: CDR1 SGHAT and CDR2 FQDESV (reference sequence). V lost 2 bases to trimming and J lost 10 bases; unmatched junction nucleotides: 11. There are 15 residues in the CDR3. This CDR3 is CASSLNPTGQGVQYF. The CDR3, as DNA: TGTGCCAGCAGCTTAAACCCGACGGGACAGGGAGTCCAGTACTTC. Drawing the rest from reference TRBV11-1 and TRBJ2-5, the complete variable domain is EAEVAQSPRYKITEKSQAVAFWCDPISGHATLYWYRQILGQGPELLVQFQDESVVDDSQLPKDRFSAERLKGVDSTLKIQPAELGDSAMYLCASSLNPTGQGVQYFGPGTRLLVL.

This clonotype was recorded a few times. The chain recombines TRBV24-1 with TRBJ2-3; D unclear. The length of the CDR3 is 11 residues. Germline loops: CDR1 KGHDR, CDR2 SFDVKD. The V and J ends lost 8 bases and 5 bases respectively, with 7 bases between them. The CDR3 bases are TGTGCCACCATGTGGATAGATACGCAGTATTTT. It is translated as CATMWIDTQYF.

V and J are TRBV25-1 and TRBJ2-5; 13 bases are a match to TRBD2. V dropped 7 bases and J dropped 2; count of bases not matched to a gene: 13. The CDR3 loop spans 18 amino acids. Per germline, CDR1 MGHDK and CDR2 SYGVNS. The CDR3 DNA follows: TGTGCCAGCATCGGGTCTGGGGGACTAGCGGGGTTTCAAGAGACCCAGTACTTC. Translating gives CASIGSGGLAGFQETQYF.

This clonotype was counted between two and nine times. The V call is TRBV13, the J call TRBJ2-5, with 10 bases fitting TRBD2. The ends lost 1 base at V and 5 bases at J; junction bases unmatched: 7. The CDR3 runs 16 residues. The germline V gene has CDR1 PRHDT and CDR2 FYEKMQ (reference sequence). CDR3 in DNA: TGTGCCAGCAGCTTAGCGTCGGGACTAGCGTGGGAGACCCAGTACTTC. Protein product: CASSLASGLAWETQYF.

This clonotype was counted only a few times. The chain links TRBV6-1 to TRBJ1-6; D call uncertain. There are 15 residues in the CDR3. CDR1 is MNHNS and CDR2 is SASEGT in the germline V gene. Trimming cost V 1 base and J 5 bases, with 9 bases left between them. The CDR3 region has the DNA TGTGCCAGCAGTGAAGGGATTTCGGATAATTCACCCCTCCACTTT. Protein sequence: CASSEGISDNSPLHF.

The gene calls are TRBV29-1 and TRBJ2-1, with D uncertain. The length of the CDR3 is 12 residues. The germline gives CDR1 SQVTM, CDR2 ANQGSEA. Trimming pared 0 bases from V and 7 bases from J, leaving 7 bases between. The CDR3 DNA sequence: TGCAGCGTTGAAGATTACCGGAATGAGCAGTTCTTC. It yields the protein CSVEDYRNEQFF.

The gene calls are TRBV7-7 and TRBJ2-1; D not resolved. CDR3 length: 13 residues. Trimming pared 4 bases from V and 7 bases from J, leaving 11 bases between. Germline-derived CDR1 and CDR2 are SSHAT and FNYEAQ (reference sequence). The CDR3 loop reads CASSSNSRNEQFF. Written as DNA, the CDR3 is TGTGCCAGCAGCTCCAACAGTAGAAATGAGCAGTTCTTC.

This clonotype turned up a few times. The V and J genes are TRBV9 and TRBJ2-5; 7 bases are shared with TRBD1. V trimming: 6 bases; J trimming: 4 bases; junction bases outside the gene matches: 9. The CDR3 length is 14 residues. CDR1 and CDR2 from the germline V gene are SGDLS and YYNGEE. In DNA, the CDR3 is TGTGCCAGCAATCAGGGGGAAGTTGGAGAGACCCAGTACTTC. Translating it yields CASNQGEVGETQYF.

V usage is TRBV4-2 and J usage is TRBJ1-4; TRBD1 is a possible D gene (5 bases). The CDR3 has 15 residues. V was clipped by 1 base and J by 5 bases, with 11 bases between them. Germline V gives CDR1 LGHNA, CDR2 YNFKEQ. CDR3 sequence reads: CASSQGFRVNEKLFF. DNA of the CDR3: TGTGCCAGCAGCCAAGGTTTCAGGGTGAATGAAAAACTGTTTTTT.

About this clonotype itself: One end of the junction varies from germline; a read error may be responsible. The rearrangement uses TRBV6-5 and TRBJ2-4; maybe TRBD2 (6 bases). The germline gives CDR1 MNHEY, CDR2 SVGAGI. The CDR3 covers 14 residues. For the CDR3, the DNA is TGCGCCAACACCCCGACTAGAAAGGCTGGCATTCAGTACTTC. This codes for CANTPTRKAGIQYF.

The V gene is TRBV20-1, the J gene TRBJ2-3, with D perhaps given as TRBD1 or TRBD2 (6 bases each). CDR1 is DFQATT and CDR2 is SNEGSKA in the germline V gene (reference sequence). There are 16 residues in the CDR3. V was trimmed by 3 bases and J by 2 bases, leaving 18 bases between them. In DNA, the CDR3 is TGCAGTGCTAGCTTTATTCGACAGGACTACACAGATACGCAGTATTTT. This encodes CSASFIRQDYTDTQYF.

V usage is TRBV20-1 and J usage is TRBJ2-7; D uncertain. Trimming left V 6 bases short and J 4 bases short, with 10 bases between. Germline-derived CDR1 and CDR2 are DFQATT and SNEGSKA (reference sequence). The CDR3 length is 11 residues. CDR3 amino acids: CSAAYGYEQYF. In DNA form, the CDR3 reads TGCAGTGCCGCCTATGGTTACGAGCAGTACTTC.

A remark on this clonotype: One end of the junction varies from germline; a read error may be responsible. This rearrangement joins TRBV4-1 to TRBJ1-2, with TRBD1 matching over 9 bases. Germline values: CDR1 MGHRA, CDR2 YSYEKL. The CDR3 runs 15 residues. The CDR3 DNA sequence: TGCGCCAGCAGCTTACCTGGACAGGGGTACTATGGCCACACCTTC. It encodes CASSLPGQGYYGHTF.

J is TRBJ1-5 and V is TRBV6-2 or TRBV6-3; no firm D call. The ends were cut back, 2 bases at V and 1 base at J, with 12 bases in the middle. The CDR3 totals 16 residues. Germline CDR1 MNHEY, CDR2 SVGEGT. The DNA of the CDR3 is TGTGCCAGCAGTTACCTTGGGGATTTAAGCAATCAGCCCCAGCATTTT. Translating gives CASSYLGDLSNQPQHF.

The chain joins TRBV7-2 to TRBJ1-4; D perhaps matches TRBD1 (6 bases). V was pared by 2 bases and J by 5 bases, with 15 bases between. Germline V lookup: CDR1 SGHTA, CDR2 FQGNSA. The CDR3 is 16 amino acids. CDR3 region: CASSLSVSQGNEKLFF. DNA of the CDR3: TGTGCCAGCAGCTTATCGGTGTCGCAGGGGAATGAAAAACTGTTTTTT.

This clonotype was seen only once. This rearrangement joins TRBV20-1 to TRBJ1-6; D remains unclear. The CDR3 extends over 13 amino acids. V lost 5 bases, J lost 10 bases, and 15 bases lay in between. Germline V gene sequence: CDR1 DFQATT, CDR2 SNEGSKA (reference sequence). CDR3 sequence: CSAPDVLGSPLHF. The CDR3 nucleotides are TGCAGTGCTCCGGACGTTTTGGGATCACCCCTCCACTTT.

In its sample, this clonotype was seen a few times. V and J are TRBV13 and TRBJ2-1; 8 bases line up with TRBD2. V gave up 2 bases and J gave up 5 bases; unmatched junction bases: 5. This CDR3 is 15 amino acids long. CDR1 is PRHDT and CDR2 is FYEKMQ in the germline V gene (reference sequence). The CDR3 DNA reads TGTGCCAGCAGCTTACTAGCGGGTGTGAACAATGAGCAGTTCTTC. It encodes CASSLLAGVNNEQFF.

On this clonotype: The junction shows a germline mismatch at one end, possibly a read error. This chain uses TRBV7-2 with TRBJ2-3, with D unresolved. Germline V gene sequence: CDR1 SGHTA, CDR2 FQGNSA. This CDR3 is built from 12 residues. This CDR3 is CAGSSTLDTQYF. The CDR3, as DNA: TGTGCCGGCAGCTCCACTTTAGATACGCAGTATTTT. Filled out from reference TRBV7-2 and TRBJ2-3, the complete variable domain reads GAGVSQSPSNKVTEKGKDVELRCDPISGHTALYWYRQSLGQGLEFLIYFQGNSAPDKSGLPSDRFSAERTGGSVSTLTIQRTQQEDSAVYLCAGSSTLDTQYFGPGTRLTVL.

The chain has TRBV28 and TRBJ2-1; a weak D match, TRBD2 (7 bases). The CDR3 is made up of 14 amino acids. In germline, CDR1 is MDHEN, CDR2 SYDVKM. Deletions cut 8 bases from V and 7 bases from J, with 18 bases between. In DNA form, the CDR3 reads TGTGCCAGCCGCCCGGGGGGCACTTGGAATGAGCAGTTCTTC. Amino acid sequence: CASRPGGTWNEQFF. Together with reference TRBV28 and TRBJ2-1, the CDR3 gives the full variable domain: DVKVTQSSRYLVKRTGEKVFLECVQDMDHENMFWYRQDPGLGLRLIYFSYDVKMKEKGDIPEGYSVSREKKERFSLILESASTNQTSMYLCASRPGGTWNEQFFGPGTRLTVL.

This clonotype was picked up a small number of times. The rearrangement links TRBV4-2 to TRBJ2-4; 7 nucleotides match TRBD2. The better agreement between TRBJ2-7 and the DNA end casts doubt on the J call. The CDR3 contains 15 residues. The germline V gene encodes CDR1 LGHNA and CDR2 YNFKEQ. This chain's CDR3 is CASSQELAVSYEQYF. The CDR3 DNA reads as TGTGCCAGCAGCCAAGAGCTAGCGGTCTCCTACGAGCAGTACTTC.

The chain recombines TRBV20-1 with TRBJ2-3; possible D gene TRBD2, 5 bases. Looked up from germline, CDR1 is DFQATT and CDR2 is SNEGSKA (reference sequence). V shed 3 bases and J shed 5 bases, with 15 bases lying between them. The CDR3 contains 14 residues. The CDR3 sequence: CSASPSRGLDTQYF. Here the CDR3 DNA reads TGCAGTGCTAGCCCCTCCCGGGGATTAGATACGCAGTATTTT.

The chain employs TRBV7-7 and TRBJ2-5; 10 positions match TRBD2. The trim removed 5 bases at V and 4 bases at J, leaving 4 bases unmatched. CDR1 is SSHAT, CDR2 FNYEAQ, per germline (reference sequence). The CDR3 extends over 14 amino acids. CDR3 sequence: CASSRGLAAETQYF. The CDR3 DNA reads as TGTGCCAGCAGCCGTGGACTAGCGGCAGAGACCCAGTACTTC.

The V call is TRBV6-1, the J call TRBJ1-1, with D perhaps matching TRBD1 (6 bases). Germline V gene sequence: CDR1 MNHNS, CDR2 SASEGT. This CDR3 contains 19 residues. V was trimmed by 10 bases and J by 0 bases, leaving 30 bases between them. CDR3: CANSQHQFRGVSVNTEAFF. The CDR3 coding sequence is TGTGCCAACAGCCAGCACCAGTTCAGGGGAGTTTCGGTGAACACTGAAGCTTTCTTT.

This clonotype was observed a handful of times. This chain joins TRBV11-2 and TRBJ2-5; TRBD2 agrees at 7 bases. J was trimmed by 4 bases and V by 4 bases; bases with no gene match: 9. This CDR3 comprises 15 residues. Germline values: CDR1 SGHAT, CDR2 FQNNGV. CDR3 residues: CASSSEAGVPETQYF. In DNA, the CDR3 is TGTGCCAGCAGCTCCGAGGCGGGGGTTCCAGAGACCCAGTACTTC.

This clonotype was observed a few times. The chain has TRBV6-5 and TRBJ2-5, with 9 nucleotides matching TRBD1. This CDR3 contains 16 residues. The trim removed 0 bases at V and 4 bases at J, leaving 6 bases unmatched. Germline CDR1 MNHEY, CDR2 SVGAGI. CDR3 DNA sequence: TGTGCCAGCAGTTACTCGTCCGGGACAGGGAGAGAGACCCAGTACTTC. Encoded protein: CASSYSSGTGRETQYF.